The next 21 T cell receptor beta chains were all read from a single sample in a study of liver allograft versus peripheral blood T cells. On the study more broadly: Repertoires of T cell receptors in transplanted livers were compared with recipients' peripheral blood repertoires.

TCRdb processed the reads anew with MiXCR; each CDR3 protein has one entry. The profile covers 4,500 to 5,500 distinct CDR3 sequences, with 15% to 20% appearing a single time and 54% taken by the ten largest. The receptors were sampled from a human patient who had a liver transplant. Certain T cells may be donor cells from the graft.

By share of the sample, this clonotype is medium-sized. The J gene is TRBJ2-5, the V gene TRBV28; tentative D call: TRBD2 (6 bases). Germline V lookup: CDR1 MDHEN, CDR2 SYDVKM. The CDR3 runs 15 residues. V was trimmed by 6 bases and J by 5 bases, leaving 19 bases between them. The CDR3 protein is CASSTLASPQETQYF. The CDR3 nucleotides read TGTGCCAGCAGCACCCTAGCGAGCCCGCAGGAGACCCAGTACTTC.

Within the sample, this clonotype is medium-sized. V and J are TRBV18 and TRBJ2-2; D is unresolved. Germline V gives CDR1 KGHSH, CDR2 LQKENI. V shed 2 bases and J shed 4 bases, with 5 bases lying between them. The CDR3 sequence is 13 residues long. CDR3 DNA sequence: TGTGCCAGCTCACCAGCGGCCACCGGGGAGCTGTTTTTT. Translated: CASSPAATGELFF.

Ten or more counts support this clonotype. This chain connects TRBV5-6 to TRBJ1-2; TRBD1 aligns across 9 bases. J was trimmed by 3 bases and V by 2 bases; bases with no gene match: 8. Germline CDR1 is SGHDT and CDR2 is YYEEEE. CDR3 length: 16 amino acids. The CDR3 here is CASSFRPGQGYYGYTF. The CDR3 DNA sequence: TGTGCCAGCAGCTTTCGCCCGGGACAGGGTTACTATGGCTACACCTTC.

This chain links TRBV13 with TRBJ2-7; TRBD2 agrees at 11 bases. CDR1 PRHDT and CDR2 FYEKMQ come from the germline V gene (reference sequence). V shed 1 base and J 0 bases; nucleotides not matched to a gene: 2. This CDR3 spans 16 amino acids. This CDR3 is CASSLAGTSGSYEQYF. The DNA of the CDR3 is TGTGCCAGCAGCTTAGCCGGGACTAGCGGCTCCTACGAGCAGTACTTC.

A note on this clonotype: It may be a read error: a sequence one base away is much more abundant. The V call is TRBV27, the J call TRBJ1-5, with a possible D match to TRBD1 (5 bases). CDR1 and CDR2 (germline): MNHEY, SMNVEV (reference sequence). The V gene lost 5 bases and the J gene lost 3 bases, with 11 bases spanning the gap. The CDR3 length is 14 residues. Here the CDR3 reads CASSEGTNNQPQHF. The DNA of the CDR3 is TGTGCCAGCAGTGAAGGGACTAACAATCAGCCCCAGCATTTT.

This clonotype was recorded many times. The chain has TRBV6-1 and TRBJ2-7, with TRBD1 as a possible D gene (6 bases). The germline V gene encodes CDR1 MNHNS and CDR2 SASEGT. This CDR3 comprises 12 residues. Deletions cut 6 bases from V and 5 bases from J, with 11 bases between. CDR3 loop: CASRDRGHEQYF. DNA for the CDR3: TGTGCCAGCAGGGACAGAGGGCACGAGCAGTACTTC.

V and J are TRBV9 and TRBJ1-4; 9 nucleotides agree with TRBD1. Germline V gene sequence: CDR1 SGDLS, CDR2 YYNGEE. The CDR3 loop spans 15 amino acids. Unmatched junction bases numbered 7, after V lost 3 bases and J lost 7 bases. The CDR3 loop reads CASSGPDRGTEKLFF. CDR3 DNA sequence: TGTGCCAGCAGCGGACCAGACAGGGGGACTGAAAAACTGTTTTTT. The full variable domain, rest sourced from reference TRBV9 and TRBJ1-4, is DSGVTQTPKHLITATGQRVTLRCSPRSGDLSVYWYQQSLDQGLQFLIQYYNGEERAKGNILERFSAQQFPDLHSELNLSSLELGDSALYFCASSGPDRGTEKLFFGSGTQLSVL.

This clonotype ranks as medium-sized (0.01 to 0.1%). This CDR3 is CASRGTSGRSPNTGELFF. CDR3 sequence (DNA): TGTGCCAGCAGAGGGACTAGCGGGAGGTCCCCGAACACCGGGGAGCTGTTTTTT. This chain joins TRBV6-2 or TRBV6-3 and TRBJ2-2, with 15 positions matching TRBD2. The CDR3 spans 18 residues. The V segment lost 6 bases and the J segment 0 bases; nucleotides outside the gene matches: 5. CDR1 and CDR2 (germline): MNHEY, SVGEGT.

This clonotype was observed at least ten times. This chain links TRBV13 with TRBJ2-7; D may correspond to TRBD1 or TRBD2 (7 bases each). CDR3 length equals 15 residues. Between the trimmed V and J ends, which lost 5 bases and 3 bases, there was a span of 17 bases. Germline assignment: CDR1 PRHDT and CDR2 FYEKMQ (reference sequence). This chain's CDR3 is CASSPRGGENYEQYF. DNA for the CDR3: TGTGCCAGCAGCCCCAGGGGGGGGGAGAACTACGAGCAGTACTTC.

This clonotype turned up a few times. This chain uses TRBV27 with TRBJ1-1; D gene unclear. The germline V gene has CDR1 MNHEY and CDR2 SMNVEV (reference sequence). This CDR3 region has 17 residues. V dropped 1 base and J dropped 0 bases, with 15 bases sitting between them. CDR3 region: CASSLWRTENMNTEAFF. The CDR3 DNA reads as TGTGCCAGCAGTTTATGGAGAACAGAGAACATGAACACTGAAGCTTTCTTT.

This clonotype was observed many times. The chain uses TRBV13 and TRBJ2-7; 8 bases map to TRBD1. Germline V gene data show CDR1 as PRHDT and CDR2 as FYEKMQ (reference sequence). CDR3 length: 15 amino acids. The junction had 5 bases not matched to a gene; V was cut back by 4 bases and J by 0 bases. CDR3 sequence (DNA): TGTGCCAGCAGCTCCAGGGGGCAAAGCTCCTACGAGCAGTACTTC. Translating gives CASSSRGQSSYEQYF.

The chain uses TRBV20-1 and TRBJ1-4; D gene ambiguous. V was cut by 1 base and J by 6 bases, with 15 bases left in between. This CDR3 comprises 15 residues. The germline gives CDR1 DFQATT, CDR2 SNEGSKA (reference sequence). CDR3 region: CSARALTRVDEKLFF. The CDR3 DNA follows: TGCAGTGCTAGAGCTCTGACGCGTGTGGATGAAAAACTGTTTTTT.

This clonotype was counted only a few times. V gene TRBV27 combines with J gene TRBJ2-7; D possibly corresponds to TRBD2 (6 bases). V gave up 5 bases and J gave up 3 bases, with 11 bases separating them. Germline V gene lookup returns CDR1 MNHEY and CDR2 SMNVEV (reference sequence). The length of the CDR3 is 13 residues. The CDR3 region has the DNA TGTGCCAGCAGTCCATCGGGAGACTACGAGCAGTACTTC. This encodes CASSPSGDYEQYF.

In this sample, this clonotype is medium-sized (0.01 to 0.1%). The chain is built from TRBV29-1 and TRBJ2-2; 8 bases are a match to TRBD2. The CDR3 totals 12 residues. The trim removed 5 bases at V and 7 bases at J, leaving 3 bases unmatched. CDR1 SQVTM and CDR2 ANQGSEA come from the germline V gene. The CDR3 loop reads CSVPLAGGELFF. The CDR3 region has the DNA TGCAGCGTTCCCCTAGCGGGCGGGGAGCTGTTTTTT.

The V and J genes are TRBV20-1 and TRBJ2-7; 7 bases agree with TRBD1. The CDR3 has 14 residues. Trimming at V came to 4 bases and at J to 2 bases, leaving 8 bases not matched to a gene. Germline CDR1 is DFQATT and CDR2 is SNEGSKA (reference sequence). In DNA, the CDR3 is TGCAGTGCTACCCCCTACAGGGGCGCCTACGAGCAGTACTTC. Protein product: CSATPYRGAYEQYF.

This clonotype appeared a few times. The chain carries TRBV7-3 and TRBJ2-1; perhaps D is TRBD1 or TRBD2 (5 bases each). This CDR3 region has 16 residues. Germline CDR1 and CDR2: SGHTA and FQGTGA. Between the trimmed V and J ends, which lost 0 bases and 8 bases, there was a span of 17 bases. The CDR3, as DNA: TGTGCCAGCAGCTTAACTATTGGGGGAGACGGGCATGAGCAGTTCTTC. It yields the protein CASSLTIGGDGHEQFF.

This clonotype was observed a handful of times. The gene calls are TRBV7-2 and TRBJ2-2; D remains ambiguous. Trimming left V 4 bases short and J 0 bases short, with 12 bases between. The CDR3 has 16 amino acids. The germline V gene has CDR1 SGHTA and CDR2 FQGNSA. The CDR3 loop is CASSSPMASNTGELFF. The CDR3, as DNA: TGTGCCAGCAGCTCCCCGATGGCTTCGAACACCGGGGAGCTGTTTTTT.

This clonotype has more than one count but fewer than ten. The gene calls are TRBV6-2 or TRBV6-3 and TRBJ2-1; D is perhaps TRBD2 (6 bases). The germline gives CDR1 MNHEY, CDR2 SVGEGT. CDR3 length: 15 residues. The V end lost 5 bases, the J end lost 4 bases, and 15 bases lay between the germline ends. CDR3: CASSTTEGLYNEQFF. The CDR3 DNA sequence: TGTGCCAGCAGTACCACGGAGGGCCTATACAATGAGCAGTTCTTC.

This chain connects TRBV20-1 to TRBJ2-7; 14 nucleotides agree with TRBD2. Germline CDR1 reads DFQATT; CDR2 reads SNEGSKA (reference sequence). The CDR3 consists of 16 residues. Trimming removed 3 bases from V and 3 bases from J; junction bases left unmatched: 7. For the CDR3, the DNA is TGCAGTGCTAGGGGGGGGACTAGCGGGAGCGTCTACGAGCAGTACTTC. Protein product: CSARGGTSGSVYEQYF.

This clonotype is medium-sized. This chain connects TRBV29-1 to TRBJ2-7; a weak D match, TRBD2 (6 bases). The CDR3 contains 14 residues. V was trimmed by 6 bases and J by 1 base, leaving 16 bases between them. Germline CDR1 SQVTM, CDR2 ANQGSEA. The CDR3 region is CSVTTLAPSYEQYF. CDR3 sequence (DNA): TGCAGCGTAACAACACTAGCACCATCCTACGAGCAGTACTTC.

The V and J genes are TRBV20-1 and TRBJ2-7; unclear D gene. The CDR3 is 15 amino acids. The V gene's germline CDR1 is DFQATT and CDR2 SNEGSKA (reference sequence). V was pared by 6 bases and J by 3 bases, with 21 bases between. This chain's CDR3 is CSATKSGQARYEQYF. The DNA of the CDR3 is TGCAGTGCGACCAAAAGTGGGCAGGCACGCTACGAGCAGTACTTC.